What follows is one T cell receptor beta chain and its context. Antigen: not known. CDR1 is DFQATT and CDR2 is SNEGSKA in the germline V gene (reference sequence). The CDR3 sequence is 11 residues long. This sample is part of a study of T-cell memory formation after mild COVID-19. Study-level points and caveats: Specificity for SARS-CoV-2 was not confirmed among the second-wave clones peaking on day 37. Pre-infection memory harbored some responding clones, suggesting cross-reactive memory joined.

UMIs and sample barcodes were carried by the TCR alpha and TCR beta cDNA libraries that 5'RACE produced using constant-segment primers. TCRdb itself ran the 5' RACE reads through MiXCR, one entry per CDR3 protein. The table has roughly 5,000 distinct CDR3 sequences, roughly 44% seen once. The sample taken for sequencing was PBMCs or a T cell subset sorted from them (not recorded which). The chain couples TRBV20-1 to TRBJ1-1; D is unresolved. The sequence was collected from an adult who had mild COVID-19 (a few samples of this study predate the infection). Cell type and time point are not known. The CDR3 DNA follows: TGCACCTCGCCAAGGGACACTGAAGCTTTCTTT. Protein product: CTSPRDTEAFF.